Listed here are 11 T cell receptor beta chains from one sample, sequenced in a study of T cells in localized non-small cell lung cancer. The assay was immunoSEQ multiplex PCR, and TCRdb's table has in-frame clones only and misses some. The sample yields 45,000 to 60,000 clones, 86% seen once. Sequences were derived from PBMCs, sampled before any cancer treatment. The receptors originated from a man aged 35 to 69 with stage II lung adenocarcinoma.

The chain recombines TRBV11-2 with TRBJ1-5, with D possibly TRBD1 on 5 matching bases. The germline V and J ends were trimmed by 1 base and 6 bases, with 7 bases remaining between them. The CDR3 extends over 13 amino acids. Germline V gene data show CDR1 as SGHAT and CDR2 as FQNNGV. The CDR3 region is CASSLGGGQPQHF. CDR3 sequence (DNA): TGTGCCAGCAGCTTAGGGGGGGGTCAGCCCCAGCATTTT.

This clone was seen only once. The CDR3 loop is CASSSRQGYNEQFF. CDR3 DNA sequence: TGCGCCAGCAGCTCTAGACAGGGCTACAATGAGCAGTTCTTC. V and J are TRBV4-1 and TRBJ2-1, with TRBD1 matching over 7 bases. This CDR3 spans 14 amino acids. V lost 5 bases, J lost 3 bases, and 4 bases stayed unmatched. The germline gives CDR1 MGHRA, CDR2 YSYEKL.

The genes are TRBV7-6 and TRBJ2-1, with D perhaps TRBD2 (6 bases). V lost 1 base and J lost 5, with 6 bases in between. The CDR3 sequence is 13 residues long. From germline, CDR1 is SGHVS and CDR2 FNYEAQ. The CDR3 region is CASSLGTNNEQFF. The CDR3 DNA reads TGTGCCAGCAGCTTAGGGACTAACAATGAGCAGTTCTTC.

This rearrangement joins TRBV2 to TRBJ2-3; no clear D. Germline CDR1 reads SNHLY; CDR2 reads FYNNEI. V was clipped by 1 base and J by 0 bases, with 8 bases between them. The CDR3 is 15 residues long. CDR3 nucleotide sequence: TGTGCCAGCAGTGAAGAAAGAGACAGCACAGATACGCAGTATTTT. The encoded protein is CASSEERDSTDTQYF.

CDR3 protein: CASSLTGSSYNEQFF. For the CDR3, the DNA is TGTGCCAGCAGCTTGACAGGGAGCTCCTACAATGAGCAGTTCTTC. This rearrangement joins TRBV7-9 to TRBJ2-1; 7 bases are shared with TRBD1. The ends lost 3 bases at V and 0 bases at J; junction bases unmatched: 2. Germline CDR1 SEHNR, CDR2 FQNEAQ (reference sequence). The CDR3 is 15 residues long.

This clone was seen more than once but under ten times. The V call is TRBV5-1, the J call TRBJ1-4, with 9 bases aligning to TRBD1. J was trimmed by 5 bases and V by 4 bases; bases with no gene match: 3. Per germline, CDR1 SGHRS and CDR2 YFSETQ. This CDR3 contains 14 residues. Written as DNA, the CDR3 is TGCGCCAGCAGCCCGACAGGGGGAAATGAAAAACTGTTTTTT. Protein sequence: CASSPTGGNEKLFF.

This chain links TRBV6-1 with TRBJ2-2; the D gene could be TRBD1 or TRBD2 (5 bases each). With 6 bases removed from V and 3 bases from J, the gap between germline ends came to 14 bases. CDR1 and CDR2 from the germline V gene are MNHNS and SASEGT. CDR3 length equals 15 residues. CDR3 protein: CASRRGPQDTGELFF. CDR3 DNA sequence: TGTGCCAGCAGAAGGGGACCGCAGGACACCGGGGAGCTGTTTTTT.

The chain recombines TRBV5-5 with TRBJ2-1; 8 nucleotides agree with TRBD2. The CDR3 spans 14 residues. V dropped 0 bases and J dropped 8; count of bases not matched to a gene: 4. The V gene's germline CDR1 is SGHKS and CDR2 YYEKEE (reference sequence). CDR3 sequence reads: CASSLAPGLDEQFF. CDR3 in DNA: TGTGCCAGCAGCTTGGCCCCGGGACTAGATGAGCAGTTCTTC.

The CDR3 loop is CASSLLTRSHEQFF. The CDR3 nucleotides read TGTGCCAGCAGTTTGCTCACCAGAAGCCATGAGCAGTTCTTC. The rearrangement links TRBV27 to TRBJ2-1; D not certain. The CDR3 is 14 amino acids. Germline CDR1 MNHEY, CDR2 SMNVEV (reference sequence). Trimming pared 3 bases from V and 8 bases from J, leaving 14 bases between.

The chain has TRBV4-2 and TRBJ2-1; D is undetermined. CDR1 LGHNA and CDR2 YNFKEQ come from the germline V gene. V lost 0 bases and J lost 10, with 10 bases in between. The CDR3 is made up of 13 amino acids. The CDR3, as DNA: TGTGCCAGCAGCCAAGATTTGGTTTACGAGCAGTTCTTC. This sequence encodes CASSQDLVYEQFF.

A few counts support this clone. V is TRBV30 and J is TRBJ1-2, with 9 bases aligning to TRBD1. V gave up 4 bases and J gave up 5 bases; unmatched junction bases: 11. The CDR3 runs 15 residues. CDR1 is GTSNPN and CDR2 is SVGIG in the germline V gene (reference sequence). CDR3 sequence (DNA): TGTGCCTGGACACCTCCGGACAGGGGTCGTTATGGCTACACCTTC. Its translation is CAWTPPDRGRYGYTF.